This record concerns one T cell receptor (beta chain) sequence. In the original analysis: Nucleated cell counts were estimated from reference gene primer amplification. The assay was immunoSEQ multiplex PCR, and TCRdb's table has in-frame clones only and misses some. The DNA gave D and trimming, while V, J and clone size come from that table. The repertoire consists of tens of thousands of clones, with 81% occurring once and the leading ten covering less than 6%. This sample was included in a study of blood T cell repertoires in COVID-19. The sequence was collected from a man aged 80 or over with COVID-19, enrolled during active disease. Sequencing used peripheral blood.

CDR3 DNA sequence: TGTGCCAGCAGCTTCGCGCTAGGGACTAGCGGCACCGGGGAGCTGTTTTTT. It translates to CASSFALGTSGTGELFF. The genes are TRBV7-9 and TRBJ2-2, with 11 bases that match TRBD2. The trim removed 3 bases at V and 4 bases at J, leaving 7 bases unmatched. The germline V gene encodes CDR1 SEHNR and CDR2 FQNEAQ (reference sequence). This CDR3 region has 17 residues.